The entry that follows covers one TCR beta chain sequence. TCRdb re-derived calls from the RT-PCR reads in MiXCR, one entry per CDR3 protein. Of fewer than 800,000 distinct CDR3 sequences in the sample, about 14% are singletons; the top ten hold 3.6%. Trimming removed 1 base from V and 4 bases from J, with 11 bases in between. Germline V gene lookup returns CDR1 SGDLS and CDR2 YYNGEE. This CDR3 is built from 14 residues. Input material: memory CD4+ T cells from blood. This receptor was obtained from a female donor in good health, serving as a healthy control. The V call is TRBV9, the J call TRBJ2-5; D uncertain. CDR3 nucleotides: TGTGCCAGCAGCGTATATGGCGGTACAGAGACCCAGTACTTC. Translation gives CASSVYGGTETQYF.